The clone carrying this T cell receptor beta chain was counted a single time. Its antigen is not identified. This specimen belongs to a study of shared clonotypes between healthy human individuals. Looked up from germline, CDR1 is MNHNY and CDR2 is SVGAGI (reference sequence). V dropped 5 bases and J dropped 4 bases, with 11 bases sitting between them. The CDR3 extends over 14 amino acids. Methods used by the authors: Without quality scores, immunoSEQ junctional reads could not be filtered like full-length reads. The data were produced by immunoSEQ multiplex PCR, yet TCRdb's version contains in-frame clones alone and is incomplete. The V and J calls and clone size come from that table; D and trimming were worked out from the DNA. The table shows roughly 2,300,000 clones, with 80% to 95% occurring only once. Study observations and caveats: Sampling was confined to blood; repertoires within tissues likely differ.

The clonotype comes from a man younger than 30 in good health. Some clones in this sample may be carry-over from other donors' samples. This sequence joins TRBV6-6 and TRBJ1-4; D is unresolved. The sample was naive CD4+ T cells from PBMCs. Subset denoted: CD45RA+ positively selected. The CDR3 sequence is CASSPTTRNEKLFF. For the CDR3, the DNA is TGTGCCAGCAGTCCTACGACCCGTAATGAAAAACTGTTTTTT.